Listed here are 24 T cell receptor beta chains from one sample, sequenced in a study of CD8+ T cells in alopecia areata. Extracted from the samples, RNA was reverse transcribed into cDNA to serve as the sequencing template. Assay: immunoSEQ multiplex PCR; the TCRdb copy retains only in-frame clones and omits some. This repertoire shows approximately 89,000 clones, around two fifths found once; its top ten account for 0.7% to 0.95%. The specimen was CD4+ T cells sorted from blood. Source of these receptors: a human donor with alopecia areata.

J is TRBJ2-2 and V is TRBV10-2; D not resolved. CDR1 is WSHSY, CDR2 SAAADI, per germline. Trimming took 3 bases from V and 8 from J, leaving 4 bases between them. This CDR3 has 11 amino acids. The CDR3 coding sequence is TGCGCCAGCAGTGACAGGGGGGAGCTGTTTTTT. Translation gives CASSDRGELFF.

A few counts support this clone. The chain has TRBV14 and TRBJ2-7; 7 positions agree with TRBD1. There are 17 residues in the CDR3. CDR1 is SGHDN and CDR2 is FVKESK in the germline V gene. The V segment lost 0 bases and the J segment 2 bases; nucleotides outside the gene matches: 10. CDR3 in DNA: TGTGCCAGCAGCCAAGATAGGTGGCGGACAGGCGCCTACGAGCAGTACTTC. Protein: CASSQDRWRTGAYEQYF.

This clone has only a few counts. The rearrangement joins TRBV5-1 to TRBJ2-2; 9 bases are shared with TRBD1. This CDR3 spans 16 amino acids. V shed 4 bases, J shed 1 base, and the junction held 5 bases outside the gene matches. CDR1 SGHRS and CDR2 YFSETQ come from the germline V gene. As DNA, the CDR3 is TGCGCCAGCAGCCGGAGACAGGGGGAGAACACCGGGGAGCTGTTTTTT. It translates to CASSRRQGENTGELFF.

This clone has only a few counts. V usage is TRBV18 and J usage is TRBJ2-6; D is possibly TRBD1 (5 bases). The CDR3 sequence is 17 residues long. Trimming stripped 3 bases from V and 2 bases from J, with 14 bases between. Germline V gives CDR1 KGHSH, CDR2 LQKENI. CDR3 in amino acids: CASSPTATETGANVLTF. The CDR3 region has the DNA TGTGCCAGCTCACCCACAGCGACAGAAACTGGGGCCAACGTCCTGACTTTC.

The rearrangement uses TRBV4-1 and TRBJ2-7, with D perhaps TRBD1 or TRBD2 (5 bases each). CDR3 length: 15 amino acids. Germline V gene data show CDR1 as MGHRA and CDR2 as YSYEKL. Trimming stripped 0 bases from V and 2 bases from J, with 11 bases between. This CDR3 is CASSQERDGPYEQYF. CDR3 nucleotide sequence: TGCGCCAGCAGCCAAGAGAGGGACGGGCCCTACGAGCAGTACTTC.

This clone was seen a handful of times. The chain carries TRBV29-1 and TRBJ2-7, with D maybe TRBD1 (5 bases). Trimming removed 1 base from V and 6 bases from J, with 10 bases in between. Germline V gene lookup returns CDR1 SQVTM and CDR2 ANQGSEA. The CDR3 length is 12 residues. This CDR3 reads CSVEAVGVEQYF. CDR3 DNA: TGCAGCGTTGAAGCGGTAGGGGTCGAGCAGTACTTC.

CDR3 in DNA: TGTGCCAGCAGCTTAGATGCAGGGTGGCAAGAGACCCAGTACTTC. The encoded protein is CASSLDAGWQETQYF. The chain carries TRBV11-2 and TRBJ2-5; perhaps TRBD1 as D (5 bases). The CDR3 spans 15 residues. The germline V gene has CDR1 SGHAT and CDR2 FQNNGV. V gave up 0 bases and J gave up 2 bases, with 10 bases separating them.

This clone was found a few times. The sample contains more than one DNA sequence encoding this CDR3. The chain joins TRBV29-1 to TRBJ2-6; D may be TRBD1 (5 bases). Trimming left V 7 bases short and J 4 bases short, with 11 bases between. Germline assignment: CDR1 SQVTM and CDR2 ANQGSEA. The length of the CDR3 is 13 residues. The CDR3 DNA reads as TGCAGCGCTTCAGGGTCCGGGGCCAACGTCCTGACTTTC. Protein: CSASGSGANVLTF.

In its sample, this clone was seen a few times. The chain uses TRBV28 and TRBJ2-4; D could derive from TRBD1 or TRBD2 (5 bases each). Germline CDR1 reads MDHEN; CDR2 reads SYDVKM. The V end lost 11 bases, the J end lost 3 bases, and 23 bases lay between the germline ends. The length of the CDR3 is 16 residues. The CDR3 reads CASSGLPEDHKNIQYF. The CDR3 DNA sequence: TGTGCCTCCTCGGGGCTACCAGAGGATCACAAAAACATTCAGTACTTC.

J is TRBJ2-2 and V is TRBV4-1, with D possibly matching TRBD2 (5 bases). The V end was cut by 0 bases, the J end by 5 bases, with 16 bases between. Germline values: CDR1 MGHRA, CDR2 YSYEKL. There are 17 residues in the CDR3. The CDR3 coding sequence is TGCGCCAGCAGCCAAGATGGGCAGTCGAGCGGAACCGGGGAGCTGTTTTTT. This translates into CASSQDGQSSGTGELFF.

The chain is built from TRBV28 and TRBJ2-7, with D possibly matching TRBD2 (5 bases). V lost 8 bases, J lost 8 bases, and 16 bases lay in between. The CDR3 totals 12 residues. Germline loops: CDR1 MDHEN, CDR2 SYDVKM. The CDR3 sequence is CASSGRGLQQYF. The CDR3 region has the DNA TGTGCCAGCTCCGGCCGGGGTCTGCAGCAGTACTTC.

V and J are TRBV7-9 and TRBJ2-7, with D hard to call. Germline-derived CDR1 and CDR2 are SEHNR and FQNEAQ (reference sequence). Trimming shortened V by 1 base and J by 2 bases, and 6 bases separated the two germline ends. This CDR3 is built from 13 residues. The chain's CDR3 is CASSLDRTYEQYF. The CDR3 DNA follows: TGTGCCAGCAGCTTAGACAGAACCTACGAGCAGTACTTC.

The chain links TRBV5-6 to TRBJ2-7; the D is unclear. The CDR3 consists of 13 residues. CDR1 and CDR2 from the germline V gene are SGHDT and YYEEEE. V lost 5 bases to trimming and J lost 0 bases, with 9 bases between them. Here the CDR3 reads CASRLRNSYEQYF. CDR3 sequence (DNA): TGTGCCAGCAGACTACGAAACTCCTACGAGCAGTACTTC.

The chain carries TRBV4-3 and TRBJ1-2; the D is unclear. Germline CDR1 is LGHNA and CDR2 is YSLEER. Trimming stripped 0 bases from V and 8 bases from J, with 19 bases between. The CDR3 spans 16 residues. The CDR3 region is CASSQELRRSSMGYTF. As DNA, the CDR3 is TGCGCCAGCAGCCAAGAATTAAGACGCTCCTCTATGGGCTACACCTTC.

This clone appeared a few times. The V gene is TRBV7-9, the J gene TRBJ2-5; TRBD2 matches at 9 bases. The CDR3 is 15 amino acids. Germline V gene sequence: CDR1 SEHNR, CDR2 FQNEAQ (reference sequence). The junction had 10 bases not matched to a gene; V was cut back by 7 bases and J by 4 bases. The CDR3: CASTLGGGAGETQYF. The CDR3 DNA follows: TGTGCCAGCACACTAGGCGGGGGGGCCGGAGAGACCCAGTACTTC.

This chain joins TRBV2 and TRBJ2-2; 10 bases agree with TRBD2. The V segment lost 6 bases and the J segment 5 bases; nucleotides outside the gene matches: 6. This CDR3 contains 15 residues. The germline V gene encodes CDR1 SNHLY and CDR2 FYNNEI. CDR3 DNA: TGTGCCAGCAGAAGCGGGAGGGGAGGTACCGGGGAGCTGTTTTTT. Translating gives CASRSGRGGTGELFF. Full variable domain (remainder filled in from reference TRBV2 and TRBJ2-2): EPEVTQTPSHQVTQMGQEVILRCVPISNHLYFYWYRQILGQKVEFLVSFYNNEISEKSEIFDDQFSVERPDGSNFTLKIRSTKLEDSAMYFCASRSGRGGTGELFFGEGSRLTVL.

The chain employs TRBV29-1 and TRBJ2-5; 7 nucleotides agree with TRBD1. The CDR3 loop spans 13 amino acids. V gave up 7 bases and J gave up 1 base; unmatched junction bases: 6. Germline lookup yields CDR1 SQVTM and CDR2 ANQGSEA. The CDR3 DNA reads as TGCAGCGCCCAAAAGGGGGCCCAAGAGACCCAGTACTTC. This sequence encodes CSAQKGAQETQYF.

The chain joins TRBV30 to TRBJ2-3; the D gene is possibly TRBD2 (6 bases). CDR1 is GTSNPN and CDR2 is SVGIG in the germline V gene (reference sequence). The CDR3 is 20 amino acids. Trimming shortened V by 1 base and J by 0 bases, and 26 bases separated the two germline ends. The CDR3 DNA reads TGTGCCTGGAGTGCCCCCCAAAGTAGCGGCAGAAGGTCTAGCACAGATACGCAGTATTTT. Its protein product is CAWSAPQSSGRRSSTDTQYF.

In this sample, this clone turned up a few times. This chain links TRBV30 with TRBJ2-7; 8 nucleotides match TRBD2. The length of the CDR3 is 14 residues. Germline lookup yields CDR1 GTSNPN and CDR2 SVGIG (reference sequence). Losses at the gene ends were 4 bases for V and 0 bases for J; bases not matched to a gene: 5. The CDR3 sequence: CAWTSGPTSYEQYF. CDR3 in DNA: TGTGCCTGGACTAGCGGGCCTACCTCCTACGAGCAGTACTTC.

V gene TRBV29-1 combines with J gene TRBJ1-5; 7 bases are shared with TRBD1. V trimming: 4 bases; J trimming: 2 bases; junction bases outside the gene matches: 11. CDR1 is SQVTM, CDR2 ANQGSEA, per germline. The CDR3 length is 16 residues. Written as DNA, the CDR3 is TGCAGCGTTGTAGACAGGGCCTTGGATGGCAATCAGCCCCAGCATTTT. It yields the protein CSVVDRALDGNQPQHF. The variable domain in full, completed from reference TRBV29-1 and TRBJ1-5, reads SAVISQKPSRDICQRGTSLTIQCQVDSQVTMMFWYRQQPGQSLTLIATANQGSEATYESGFVIDKFPISRPNLTFSTLTVSNMSPEDSSIYLCSVVDRALDGNQPQHFGDGTRLSIL.

V usage is TRBV30 and J usage is TRBJ1-1; the D gene is possibly TRBD1 (5 bases). V was cut by 3 bases and J by 4 bases, with 18 bases left in between. Germline loops: CDR1 GTSNPN, CDR2 SVGIG (reference sequence). This CDR3 has 15 amino acids. The CDR3 DNA reads TGTGCCTGGAGCCTAGGACACACTAGGAGCACTGAAGCTTTCTTT. It translates to CAWSLGHTRSTEAFF.

The rearrangement links TRBV29-1 to TRBJ2-7; 7 nucleotides line up with TRBD1. J was trimmed by 4 bases and V by 4 bases; bases with no gene match: 4. Germline CDR1 reads SQVTM; CDR2 reads ANQGSEA. This CDR3 contains 12 residues. The CDR3 loop is CSVVGTEYEQYF. The DNA of the CDR3 is TGCAGCGTTGTTGGGACAGAGTACGAGCAGTACTTC.

This chain connects TRBV30 to TRBJ2-3; D not resolved. The CDR3 consists of 14 residues. V shed 5 bases and J shed 1 base, with 13 bases lying between them. Germline CDR1 reads GTSNPN; CDR2 reads SVGIG (reference sequence). The CDR3 sequence: CAWSRPQRTDTQYF. CDR3 in DNA: TGTGCCTGGTCCAGGCCCCAGCGCACAGATACGCAGTATTTT.

This clone has just a few counts. Written as DNA, the CDR3 is TGTGCCAGTGGGTCGGACCCTCAAGAGACCCAGTACTTC. Protein: CASGSDPQETQYF. The chain couples TRBV19 to TRBJ2-5; no reliable D call. In germline, CDR1 is LNHDA, CDR2 SQIVND (reference sequence). V lost 8 bases and J 2 bases, leaving 12 bases between the germline ends. This CDR3 contains 13 residues.